Sequencing of this TCR beta chain was carried out in a study of Graves' ophthalmopathy and Graves' hyperthyroidism. As for the study in general: Ahead of any treatment, peripheral blood was obtained at the initial diagnosis.

The CDR3 is 14 residues long. Trimming pared 0 bases from V and 4 bases from J, leaving 9 bases between. In germline, CDR1 is LGHNA, CDR2 YNFKEQ. RNA transcripts served as template for amplifying TCR beta CDR3 sequences. Amplification began with first-round RT-PCR using HTBI primers, then second-round multiplex PCR was performed. TCRdb passed the multiplex PCR reads through MiXCR, listing each CDR3 protein once. The sample lists about 620,000 distinct CDR3 sequences, 20% to 25% occurring once. Ten or more counts support this clonotype. Newly diagnosed hyperthyroidism donors, aged 18 to 65, duration under 2 months.

The sequence was obtained from a woman aged 18-29 years with stable Graves' hyperthyroidism. Some clones in this sample may be carry-over from other donors' samples. The chain carries TRBV4-2 and TRBJ1-2, with D hard to call. Sequences were obtained from peripheral blood. The chain's CDR3 is CASSQDFSSYGYTF. CDR3 bases: TGTGCCAGCAGCCAAGATTTCAGTAGCTATGGCTACACCTTC.